These 26 T cell receptor beta chains share one sample of origin, sequenced in a study of identical twins. TCRdb itself ran the 5' RACE reads through MiXCR, one entry per CDR3 protein. This sample has about 660,000 distinct CDR3 sequences, with about 9.4% found just once. These records were also assigned to another study, of yellow fever vaccine responses in identical twins.

The sample comprised PBMCs. The source of these receptors is a woman under 30 in good health.

This clonotype showed up just a few times. The J gene is TRBJ1-1, the V gene TRBV5-1; D might be TRBD1 (5 bases). The CDR3 length is 14 residues. Deletions cut 7 bases from V and 1 base from J, with 14 bases between. Per the germline V gene, CDR1 is SGHRS and CDR2 is YFSETQ. CDR3 in DNA: TGCGCCAGCGGCTACGGGGGGACGAACACTGAAGCTTTCTTT. This translates into CASGYGGTNTEAFF.

The gene calls are TRBV20-1 and TRBJ2-7; weak D call: TRBD1 (5 bases). Germline V lookup: CDR1 DFQATT, CDR2 SNEGSKA (reference sequence). V was trimmed by 4 bases and J by 0 bases, leaving 10 bases between them. The CDR3 spans 13 residues. CDR3 in amino acids: CSAKDRSSYEQYF. The CDR3 region has the DNA TGCAGTGCTAAAGACAGAAGCTCCTACGAGCAGTACTTC.

The chain is built from TRBV6-2 or TRBV6-3 and TRBJ2-7; D remains ambiguous. Trimming cost V 5 bases and J 6 bases, with 14 bases left between them. CDR3 length: 13 amino acids. The germline gives CDR1 MNHEY, CDR2 SVGEGT. CDR3 residues: CASSTLVRIEQYF. The CDR3 nucleotides are TGTGCCAGCAGTACCCTGGTGAGGATCGAGCAGTACTTC.

This clonotype was recorded at least ten times. The chain employs TRBV24-1 and TRBJ2-3, with D possibly TRBD1 on 5 matching bases. The CDR3 runs to 16 residues. The germline V and J ends were trimmed by 4 bases and 2 bases, with 15 bases remaining between them. Germline assignment: CDR1 KGHDR and CDR2 SFDVKD. CDR3 DNA sequence: TGTGCCACCAGTGACACCGCGCAGGGCCTCACAGATACGCAGTATTTT. Its translation: CATSDTAQGLTDTQYF.

The chain joins TRBV2 to TRBJ1-2; D is unresolved. The germline CDR1 and CDR2 sequences are SNHLY and FYNNEI. The CDR3 covers 13 residues. The V end lost 5 bases, the J end lost 3 bases, and 10 bases lay between the germline ends. CDR3 sequence: CASSPESDYGYTF. CDR3 sequence (DNA): TGTGCCAGCAGTCCCGAGAGCGACTATGGCTACACCTTC.

This clonotype was seen repeatedly, ten times or more. CDR3 DNA sequence: TGTGCCAGCAGCCACCAGGACTCCACAGATACGCAGTATTTT. Its translation is CASSHQDSTDTQYF. The rearrangement joins TRBV3-1 to TRBJ2-3, with a tentative D call TRBD2 (5 bases). CDR1 is LGHDT, CDR2 YNNKEL, per germline (reference sequence). V was shortened by 3 bases and J by 2 bases, with 9 bases between the two germline ends. CDR3 length equals 14 residues.

This clonotype was observed a handful of times. The chain employs TRBV28 and TRBJ1-1; 8 positions agree with TRBD1. The CDR3 has 14 residues. Germline values: CDR1 MDHEN, CDR2 SYDVKM. V shed 6 bases and J 5 bases; nucleotides not matched to a gene: 8. The CDR3 coding sequence is TGTGCCAGCAGACAGGGGGTGGGGGCTACTGAAGCTTTCTTT. Protein product: CASRQGVGATEAFF.

The sample holds a few counts of this clonotype. This chain joins TRBV28 and TRBJ1-5; D possibly corresponds to TRBD1 (6 bases). Looked up from germline, CDR1 is MDHEN and CDR2 is SYDVKM. The CDR3 is 16 amino acids. V dropped 2 bases and J dropped 3 bases, with 14 bases sitting between them. This chain's CDR3 is CASSLVVGGHNQPQHF. DNA for the CDR3: TGTGCCAGCAGTTTAGTTGTCGGGGGGCACAATCAGCCCCAGCATTTT.

The genes are TRBV29-1 and TRBJ2-1; 11 bases are a match to TRBD2. The CDR3 extends over 14 amino acids. Germline V gene lookup returns CDR1 SQVTM and CDR2 ANQGSEA. The CDR3 here is CTTQLSGGVSEQFF. The CDR3 coding sequence is TGCACCACGCAGCTTAGCGGGGGGGTCAGTGAGCAGTTCTTC.

This clonotype was counted only a few times. CDR3 residues: CASRPDRTNSPLHF. The CDR3 DNA follows: TGTGCCAGCAGACCGGACAGGACTAATTCACCCCTCCACTTT. This rearrangement joins TRBV12-3 or TRBV12-4 to TRBJ1-6; 7 bases match TRBD1. This CDR3 has 14 amino acids. J was trimmed by 6 bases and V by 6 bases; bases with no gene match: 5.

This clonotype was counted between two and nine times. The chain employs TRBV12-3 or TRBV12-4 and TRBJ2-3; 12 bases line up with TRBD2. The CDR3 extends over 14 amino acids. The junction had 6 bases not matched to a gene; V was cut back by 9 bases and J by 5 bases. CDR3 residues: CASEASGGGDTQYF. CDR3 sequence (DNA): TGTGCCAGTGAGGCTAGCGGGGGGGGAGATACGCAGTATTTT.

The chain combines TRBV5-1 with TRBJ2-1; 10 nucleotides align to TRBD2. The J segment lost 4 bases and the V segment lost 5 bases, leaving 3 bases of the junction unmatched. CDR3 length: 14 amino acids. Per germline, CDR1 SGHRS and CDR2 YFSETQ. Written as DNA, the CDR3 is TGCGCCAGCAGTTGGGGACTAGCGTACAATGAGCAGTTCTTC. Protein product: CASSWGLAYNEQFF.

This clonotype came up many times. This chain links TRBV11-2 with TRBJ2-1; D possibly corresponds to TRBD2 (6 bases). V lost 5 bases and J 15 bases, leaving 17 bases between the germline ends. This CDR3 contains 12 residues. CDR1 SGHAT and CDR2 FQNNGV come from the germline V gene. The CDR3 reads CASSPGLALTFF. The CDR3 nucleotides read TGTGCCAGCAGCCCGGGTCTAGCGTTGACGTTCTTC. The full variable domain, with the rest looked up from reference TRBV11-2 and TRBJ2-1, is EAGVAQSPRYKIIEKRQSVAFWCNPISGHATLYWYQQILGQGPKLLIQFQNNGVVDDSQLPKDRFSAERLKGVDSTLKIQPAKLEDSAVYLCASSPGLALTFFGPGTRLTVL.

This clonotype was seen more than once but under ten times. The V call is TRBV28, the J call TRBJ2-5, with D perhaps matching TRBD1 (6 bases). Germline CDR1 is MDHEN and CDR2 is SYDVKM. V was trimmed by 7 bases and J by 0 bases, leaving 15 bases between them. The CDR3 spans 15 residues. Written as DNA, the CDR3 is TGTGCCAGCAAACCGCCAGGGACAAACCAAGAGACCCAGTACTTC. Protein product: CASKPPGTNQETQYF. The complete variable domain, with remaining parts taken from reference TRBV28 and TRBJ2-5, reads DVKVTQSSRYLVKRTGEKVFLECVQDMDHENMFWYRQDPGLGLRLIYFSYDVKMKEKGDIPEGYSVSREKKERFSLILESASTNQTSMYLCASKPPGTNQETQYFGPGTRLLVL.

The CDR3 nucleotides are TGCGCCAGCAGCTTGGCCGGGCAGCCCACCGGGGAGCTGTTTTTT. Its translation is CASSLAGQPTGELFF. The J gene is TRBJ2-2, the V gene TRBV5-1; D not resolved. Germline values: CDR1 SGHRS, CDR2 YFSETQ. Between the trimmed V and J ends, which lost 0 bases and 4 bases, there was a span of 10 bases. The CDR3 has 15 amino acids.

This clonotype was seen a few times. V gene TRBV4-2 combines with J gene TRBJ2-1; 11 bases are shared with TRBD2. The trim removed 0 bases at V and 8 bases at J, leaving 6 bases unmatched. The CDR3 covers 16 residues. The germline V gene encodes CDR1 LGHNA and CDR2 YNFKEQ. The chain's CDR3 is CASSQDPGTSGYEQFF. In DNA, the CDR3 is TGTGCCAGCAGCCAAGATCCCGGGACTAGCGGTTATGAGCAGTTCTTC.

In its sample, this clonotype was seen a few times. The chain carries TRBV5-1 and TRBJ2-2; 10 positions match TRBD1. This CDR3 is built from 16 residues. With V trimmed by 3 bases and J by 6 bases, 8 bases remained unmatched. Per germline, CDR1 SGHRS and CDR2 YFSETQ. In DNA, the CDR3 is TGCGCCAGCAGCTGGCCGGGACAGGGGTTATCCGGGGAGCTGTTTTTT. This sequence encodes CASSWPGQGLSGELFF.

The chain couples TRBV2 to TRBJ1-4; possible D gene TRBD1, 5 bases. Germline loops: CDR1 SNHLY, CDR2 FYNNEI. The V end lost 6 bases, the J end lost 8 bases, and 19 bases lay between the germline ends. The CDR3 consists of 15 residues. The CDR3 DNA reads TGTGCCAGCAGAGGATTCGACAGTATTGGAGAAAAACTGTTTTTT. As protein: CASRGFDSIGEKLFF.

The chain uses TRBV20-1 and TRBJ2-7; TRBD2 aligns across 7 bases. After removal of 5 bases from V and 1 base from J, the junction contained 8 bases not matched to a gene. CDR1 and CDR2 from the germline V gene are DFQATT and SNEGSKA (reference sequence). The length of the CDR3 is 14 residues. CDR3 sequence reads: CSAQATSSSYEQYF. CDR3 DNA sequence: TGCAGTGCTCAGGCGACTAGCAGTTCCTACGAGCAGTACTTC.

This clonotype was picked up a small number of times. This chain uses TRBV6-5 with TRBJ2-5; TRBD2 agrees at 9 bases. CDR1 and CDR2 (germline): MNHEY, SVGAGI. V was clipped by 4 bases and J by 5 bases; unmatched bases: 5. The CDR3 extends over 14 amino acids. The CDR3 nucleotides read TGTGCCAGCAGTTCCGGACTAGCGATGGAGACCCAGTACTTC. As protein: CASSSGLAMETQYF.

The rearrangement joins TRBV20-1 to TRBJ2-5; 8 nucleotides line up with TRBD1. The V gene end was trimmed by 1 base and the J gene end by 3 bases; junction bases not matched to a gene: 10. This CDR3 is 16 amino acids long. CDR1 and CDR2 from the germline V gene are DFQATT and SNEGSKA (reference sequence). The CDR3 nucleotides read TGCAGTGCTAGAGGGGGTTGGGACAGGACGGAAGAGACCCAGTACTTC. Its translation: CSARGGWDRTEETQYF.

This clonotype was observed a few times. The chain is built from TRBV7-9 and TRBJ2-6, with unresolved D. The V gene's germline CDR1 is SEHNR and CDR2 FQNEAQ (reference sequence). CDR3 size: 17 residues. V lost 2 bases, J lost 3 bases, and 14 bases lay in between. The CDR3 loop reads CASSLFTRRFGANVLTF. The CDR3 bases are TGTGCCAGCAGCTTATTCACAAGAAGATTTGGGGCCAACGTCCTGACTTTC.

This clonotype occurred a few times. This chain links TRBV7-8 with TRBJ2-2, with D perhaps assigned TRBD1 or TRBD2 (5 bases each). CDR1 is SGHVS, CDR2 FQNEAQ, per germline. The CDR3 has 16 residues. Trimming removed 3 bases from V and 0 bases from J, with 11 bases in between. The CDR3 nucleotides are TGTGCCAGCAGCTTCTTCGGGACGGCGAACACCGGGGAGCTGTTTTTT. This codes for CASSFFGTANTGELFF.

The CDR3 reads CASRDDSIKRETQYF. The CDR3 coding sequence is TGTGCCAGCAGGGACGACTCGATTAAGAGGGAGACCCAGTACTTC. The V and J genes are TRBV6-1 and TRBJ2-5, with D uncertain. CDR1 and CDR2 (germline): MNHNS, SASEGT. This CDR3 has 15 amino acids. V shed 6 bases and J shed 5 bases, with 19 bases lying between them.

This clonotype occurred many times. The chain employs TRBV4-2 and TRBJ2-7; the D is unclear. Trimming removed 1 base at V and 2 bases at J, with 9 bases between. Germline CDR1 LGHNA, CDR2 YNFKEQ. This CDR3 is 14 amino acids long. CDR3 bases: TGTGCCAGCAGCCAAGCGGGCTTAACCTACGAGCAGTACTTC. Translating gives CASSQAGLTYEQYF.

This chain connects TRBV5-1 to TRBJ2-3; D call uncertain. Per germline, CDR1 SGHRS and CDR2 YFSETQ. The CDR3 runs to 14 residues. Trimming left V 0 bases short and J 2 bases short, with 7 bases between. The CDR3 nucleotides read TGCGCCAGCAGCTTGGGCCAGACCACAGATACGCAGTATTTT. This translates into CASSLGQTTDTQYF.